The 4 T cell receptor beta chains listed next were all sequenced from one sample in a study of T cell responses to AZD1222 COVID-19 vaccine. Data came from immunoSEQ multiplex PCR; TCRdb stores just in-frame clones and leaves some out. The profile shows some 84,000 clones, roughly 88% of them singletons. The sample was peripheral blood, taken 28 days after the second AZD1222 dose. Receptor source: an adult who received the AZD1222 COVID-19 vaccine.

DNA of the CDR3: TGTGCCAGCAGCTTGGACAGGGGGTCTTTAAATTCACCCCTCCACTTT. As protein: CASSLDRGSLNSPLHF. V is TRBV5-8 and J is TRBJ1-6, with 8 bases matching TRBD1. Germline V gives CDR1 SGHTS, CDR2 YDEGEE. The trim removed 0 bases at V and 7 bases at J, leaving 6 bases unmatched. The CDR3 contains 16 residues.

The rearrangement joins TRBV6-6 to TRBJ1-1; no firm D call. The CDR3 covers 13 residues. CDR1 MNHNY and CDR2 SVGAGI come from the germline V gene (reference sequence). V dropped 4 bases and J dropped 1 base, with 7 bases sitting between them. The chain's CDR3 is CASSLPSNTEAFF. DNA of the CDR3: TGTGCCAGCAGTTTGCCTTCGAACACTGAAGCTTTCTTT.

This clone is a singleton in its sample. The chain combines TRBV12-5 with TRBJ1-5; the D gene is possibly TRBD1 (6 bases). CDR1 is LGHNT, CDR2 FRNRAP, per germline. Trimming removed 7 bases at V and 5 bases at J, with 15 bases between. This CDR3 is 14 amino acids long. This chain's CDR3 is CASVPGEWDQPQHF. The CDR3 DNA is TGTGCTAGTGTCCCAGGGGAATGGGATCAGCCCCAGCATTTT.

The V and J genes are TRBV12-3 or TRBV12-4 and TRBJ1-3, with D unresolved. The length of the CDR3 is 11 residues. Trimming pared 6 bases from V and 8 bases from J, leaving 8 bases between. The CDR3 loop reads CASSPSHTIYF. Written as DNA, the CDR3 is TGTGCCAGCAGCCCGAGCCACACCATATATTTT.